This T cell receptor (beta chain) was observed in a study of cytomegalovirus exposure and HLA in healthy donors listed by TCRdb under 2017. Some background on the complete study: In an earlier analysis of under 750 of the donors, 276 Gb of sequence data and 90 million to 120 million unique TCR beta sequences from about 179 million T cells were reported. The study aimed to test whether cataloging public T cell receptors could reveal signatures of past pathogen exposure. The genetic ancestry cluster associated with self-reported Caucasian donors included over 65% of the roughly 390 genotyped donors. High-throughput TCR immunosequencing, statistical association of individual TCRs with disease status, and machine learning were combined to predict cytomegalovirus infection status. The number of donors typed differed by locus, with about 629-630 for A, B, C, DRB1 and DQB1, around 520 for DQA1, approximately 580 for DPA1, and about 450 for DPB1. In the later analysis, no new phenotypic data were used to find candidate immune exposures; instead, reliance was placed on TCR beta sequences and their occurrence across donors. A later analysis re-examined previously published TCR beta repertoires from 610 or so donors and added high-resolution HLA genotyping to investigate patterns of TCR occurrence. Because of strong linkage in the cohort, 5 or 6 DR-DQ haplotypes were treated as single units for association and clustering. Donor age, sex, ethnicity and CMV serostatus were collected together with the repertoire data. In a later genetic analysis, genome-wide SNP genotypes for about three fifths of the roughly 670 donors were used, and that subset was treated as a discovery cohort. Every discovery cohort repertoire had been produced on one sequencing platform. To decide whether each TCR beta V gene segment behaved as functional or pseudogenic, an earlier analysis of some 570 of the donors relied on high-throughput TCR beta sequencing. Across around 400 genotyped donors of the cohort, an average of about 200,000 unique TCR beta nucleotide sequences per donor were sequenced, and approximately 17% of those sequences were non-productive. An early release that covered about 600 HLA-typed donors contained approximately 300 gigabases of sequencing data and roughly 84 million unique TCR sequences. Both class I and class II loci were covered by HLA typing, at four-digit resolution. Along with the roughly 700-subject first cohort, a separate validation cohort of about 110 different subjects was used. The T cell repertoires of several hundred subjects were profiled by immunosequencing and related to cytomegalovirus serostatus. The investigation overall reported the following: Because the 87-base-pair reads could not distinguish some IMGT-functional V segments, including TRBV6-2 and TRBV6-3, those segments were excluded. A further reported finding was that TCR beta sequences accurately predicted the HLA-A and HLA-B alleles for most subjects in the first cohort. The earlier analysis of a few hundred of the donors excluded 15 to 20 rarely observed V segments, including chromosome 9 orphons, because counts were too low. According to a later genetic analysis, donors in an Asian-associated ancestry cluster had fewer N-insertions in productive TCRs than the roughly 700-donor mean. Cytomegalovirus status was reported to be diagnosed by the classifier with high specificity and sensitivity in both the original and validation cohorts. According to a later analysis, TCR association rates differed among HLA loci, with DRB1 alleles showing the most associated TCRs and HLA-C alleles showing the fewest. The presence/absence analyses assumed that sequencing depth was roughly uniform across donors, and that assumption may not be true. In vitro tests confirmed that a few of the cytomegalovirus-associated TCR beta chains recognize cytomegalovirus antigens. Only TCR beta chains were sequenced in this cohort, and the absence of alpha or paired-chain data limited detectable features. Strong co-occurrence of HLA alleles, especially DR and DQ, made assigning TCR associations to individual alleles difficult. Because HLA typing was unavailable for some donors at each locus, only the typed subset was used in association tests. Specific HLA alleles were associated with roughly 16,000 TCR beta sequences at a false discovery rate of 0.05 in a later analysis. A later analysis reported that several top co-occurrence clusters appeared linked to parvovirus B19, influenza, CMV and Epstein-Barr virus. A later analysis found that most CMV-associated TCR beta chains appeared HLA-restricted, with HLA associations seemingly driven largely by CMV exposure. A later analysis found that HLA-associated TCR beta chains were more clonally expanded and had lower generation probabilities than equally common non-associated chains. The sequencing pipeline was judged likely to have produced a cluster of highly shared sequence variants as a technical artifact. Most TCR sequences were observed very rarely across donors, whereas some public TCRs were present in many individuals. Linkage disequilibrium might explain the correlated functional status among segregating V segments, but an unknown experimental factor could not be excluded. In the study, about 150 TCR beta chains were listed as associated with cytomegalovirus. The only immune exposure information available for the cohort was CMV serostatus. An association between a missense DCLRE1C variant and V-gene and J-gene trimming of TCR beta chains was found in a later genetic analysis and replicated in an independent cohort. The authors suggested that the approach could potentially be extended to other disease states and immunological phenotypes. In an earlier analysis of 500 to 650 of the donors, most TCR beta V segments appeared in productive rearrangements about 87% or about 30% of the time, broadly matching IMGT annotations.

CDR1 and CDR2 (MNHEY, SMNVEV) derive from the germline V gene (reference sequence). The CDR3 numbers 15 residues from cysteine through phenylalanine. The kept DNA is CDR3 alone, 45 bases in frame from the first base. The trim is 5 bases for V and 1 base for J, with a gap of 15 bases between the germline ends. The cohort consisted of some 670 healthy bone marrow donors. At the time of sampling, all cohort members were nominally healthy, though unrecorded immune exposures were likely present. The donor was CMV seronegative and was included in the group of a few hundred seronegative cohort members. Each donor provided a peripheral blood sample, and peripheral blood mononuclear cells were used for TCR beta sequencing. The Qiagen DNeasy Blood Extraction Kit was used to extract genomic DNA from the blood cell samples. Library construction relied on the immunoSEQ multiplex PCR assay. For the multiplex PCR, a mixture combining 60 forward primers for TCR Vbeta segments and 13 reverse primers for TCR Jbeta segments was used. A multiplex PCR assay on genomic DNA amplified the CDR3 region of rearranged TCR beta genes. The amplified TCR beta libraries were sequenced on the Illumina HiSeq System as 87-base-pair reads. Per the authors' processing: A later analysis tallied 75 million to 95 million unique TCR beta chains across the 610 or so repertoires, and approximately 9.9 million of those chains were shared by two or more donors. Raw reads were error-corrected and collapsed into unique sequences by a nearest-neighbor algorithm in which closely related sequences were merged to remove PCR and sequencing errors. Alignment of CDR3 sequences to IMGT reference sequences was used to assign V, D and J gene segments. For a sequence to be retained, a match of at least six nucleotides was required to both a V gene segment and a J gene segment. A rearrangement counted as productive if the CDR3 had no stop codons and remained in frame with V and J, and every other rearrangement counted as non-productive. CDR3 was defined according to IMGT convention as the region running from the second conserved V-encoded cysteine to the conserved J-encoded phenylalanine. The earlier analysis of approximately 590 of the donors excluded any sequence lacking an unambiguous match to a single V gene segment. In an earlier analysis of 450 to 700 of the donors, V segments were called functional above 56.7% productive rearrangements and were called segregating when the between-donor standard deviation exceeded 5%. A statistical classification framework was built for diagnosing cytomegalovirus status from the catalog of TCR beta chain sequences. V and J gene assignment, in a later analysis, came from comparing TCR nucleotide sequences with IMGT/GENE-DB human TR gene sequences. In a later analysis, CDR3 sequences and most-parsimonious VDJ recombination scenarios were assigned using the TCRdist pipeline. In a later analysis, each TCR beta chain was defined by its CDR3 amino acid sequence together with its V-gene family, and reads lacking a unique V-gene family were excluded. To address suspected cross-contamination and a sequencing artifact, a later analysis removed around 600 highly shared, low-generation-probability nucleotide sequences. In a later analysis, a clonal expansion index for each public chain was calculated from normalized within-repertoire ranks of inferred template counts. In a later analysis, generation probabilities were computed using a VDJ recombination model fitted to out-of-frame rearrangements, and the results were checked against IGoR. A later analysis scored TCR-TCR, TCR-HLA and TCR-CMV co-occurrence with hypergeometric tests, applying a repertoire-size bias correction to TCR pairs. False discovery rates were estimated in a later analysis by permuting HLA or CMV assignments 20 times. In a later analysis, co-occurring TCRs were grouped with DBSCAN, and TCRdist sequence similarity was added when clustering was performed within HLA-allele-positive subsets. Repertoires with fewer than 30,000 or more than 120,000 public chains, plus five repertoires with anomalous nucleotide sharing, were excluded from co-occurrence clustering. In TCRdb, the immuneACCESS table is reduced to in-frame sequences with V and J assigned. These tables do not hold every clone; where another copy was compared, an unresolved V gene accounts for under half, and the others remain unexplained. Clone size and the V and J calls come from that table; the DNA yielded D and trimming. The sample table includes approximately 120,000 clones. The ten largest clones capture roughly 1% of the sample.

Worth noting for this clone: It has no known antigen specificity.

The TCR sequence derives from a man aged 18 to 29 in good health and CMV-seronegative. The V and J genes are TRBV27 and TRBJ2-7, with TRBD1 as a weak D call on 5 bases. The material sequenced was PBMCs. The nucleotides are TGTGCCAGCAGTCCCAGGGTTGTGTCTTCCTACGAGCAGTACTTC. Translation gives CASSPRVVSSYEQYF.